Presented here are 8 T cell receptor beta chains from one specimen sequenced in a study of T cell changes during pregnancy in multiple sclerosis. Clones were sequenced by immunoSEQ multiplex PCR, and TCRdb holds only the in-frame ones, with some missing. The sample shows roughly 77,000 clones, around nine tenths of them seen only once. This sample comprised peripheral blood, obtained in the second trimester of pregnancy. These receptor sequences come from a female donor with multiple sclerosis, enrolled in a pregnancy study.

This clone was detected a few times. The J gene is TRBJ1-2, the V gene TRBV6-1; D is perhaps TRBD1 (6 bases). Germline V gene sequence: CDR1 MNHNS, CDR2 SASEGT. The CDR3 has 14 residues. Trimming removed 6 bases from V and 3 bases from J, with 14 bases in between. The DNA for the CDR3 is TGTGCCAGCAGCCGGGACAACGCAGACTATGGCTACACCTTC. The encoded protein is CASSRDNADYGYTF.

This chain links TRBV4-1 with TRBJ2-1; 8 bases agree with TRBD1. The junction had 14 bases not matched to a gene; V was cut back by 2 bases and J by 5 bases. This CDR3 has 18 amino acids. CDR1 and CDR2 from the germline V gene are MGHRA and YSYEKL. CDR3 coding DNA: TGCGCCAGCAGCCAACCCATACCACAGGGGGATTCTAACAATGAGCAGTTCTTC. Residues: CASSQPIPQGDSNNEQFF.

The V gene is TRBV6-4, the J gene TRBJ2-5; D is perhaps TRBD2 (6 bases). The CDR3 contains 15 residues. In germline, CDR1 is MRHNA, CDR2 SNTAGT. The V gene lost 3 bases and the J gene lost 3 bases, with 14 bases spanning the gap. For the CDR3, the DNA is TGTGCCAGCAGTGAAGGTGGCGGGACCAAAGAGACCCAGTACTTC. Translation: CASSEGGGTKETQYF.

The rearrangement joins TRBV10-2 to TRBJ2-7; 9 bases are a match to TRBD2. This CDR3 is built from 14 residues. Germline V CDR1 and CDR2: WSHSY, SAAADI. After removal of 8 bases from V and 3 bases from J, the junction contained 8 bases not matched to a gene. CDR3 amino acids: CASALSGSVYEQYF. Written as DNA, the CDR3 is TGCGCCAGCGCCCTTAGCGGGAGTGTCTACGAGCAGTACTTC.

The CDR3 DNA reads TGTGCCAGTAGTATAGGAGGGTGGAACACTGAAGCTTTCTTT. Amino acids: CASSIGGWNTEAFF. This rearrangement joins TRBV19 to TRBJ1-1; D gene ambiguous. Germline CDR1 is LNHDA and CDR2 is SQIVND (reference sequence). This CDR3 contains 14 residues. The ends were cut back, 1 base at V and 1 base at J, with 7 bases in the middle.

This chain uses TRBV4-3 with TRBJ2-1, with TRBD2 matching 16 bases. CDR1 is LGHNA, CDR2 YSLEER, per germline. V lost 2 bases to trimming and J lost 3 bases; unmatched junction nucleotides: 10. The CDR3 runs to 20 residues. The CDR3 spells CASSQIPPGLAGGLYNEQFF. CDR3 sequence (DNA): TGCGCCAGCAGCCAAATACCACCGGGACTAGCGGGGGGGCTCTACAATGAGCAGTTCTTC.

The CDR3 region has the DNA TGTGCCAGCAGTTTCCAGCGGGAGGGCCAAGATGAGCAGTTCTTC. Its translation: CASSFQREGQDEQFF. V is TRBV28 and J is TRBJ2-1; TRBD2 aligns across 10 bases. The V gene end was trimmed by 3 bases and the J gene end by 8 bases; junction bases not matched to a gene: 7. Germline V gives CDR1 MDHEN, CDR2 SYDVKM. The CDR3 has 15 residues. The full variable domain, with the rest looked up from reference TRBV28 and TRBJ2-1, is DVKVTQSSRYLVKRTGEKVFLECVQDMDHENMFWYRQDPGLGLRLIYFSYDVKMKEKGDIPEGYSVSREKKERFSLILESASTNQTSMYLCASSFQREGQDEQFFGPGTRLTVL.

The chain has TRBV9 and TRBJ1-2; TRBD1 aligns across 9 bases. Germline V gene sequence: CDR1 SGDLS, CDR2 YYNGEE. The J segment lost 7 bases and the V segment lost 5 bases, leaving 6 bases of the junction unmatched. The CDR3 loop spans 13 amino acids. The CDR3 spells CASRMGQGGGYTF. CDR3 in DNA: TGTGCCAGCAGGATGGGACAGGGTGGTGGCTACACCTTC.